These T cell receptor beta chains were read from a single sample in a study of cytomegalovirus exposure and HLA in healthy donors. TCRdb keeps only in-frame clones here, not all; method: immunoSEQ multiplex PCR. The table includes about 94,000 clones, about 80% detected once. The sample taken for sequencing was PBMCs. Source of these receptors: a human donor in good health. CDR3s include the opening cysteine and the closing phenylalanine or tryptophan. D genes are given only for firm matches. Expanded clones get a size class; other rows say once, few or many, or leave the size out.

d_call	j_call	v_call	clone_size	cdr3_nt	cdr3_aa
NA	TRBJ2-3	TRBV7-3	NA	TGTGCCAGCAGCTTAGGCTTAGCGGAGGAGGATACGCAGTATTTT	CASSLGLAEEDTQYF
TRBD1	TRBJ1-1	TRBV28	NA	TGTGCCAGCAGTTTAAGGAGGGACAGGAACACTGAAGCTTTCTTT	CASSLRRDRNTEAFF
TRBD1	TRBJ1-5	TRBV27	few	TGTGCCAGCAGACGAATAGGAACAGGGGGATATCAGCCCCAGCATTTT	CASRRIGTGGYQPQHF
TRBD2	TRBJ2-7	TRBV5-6	once	TGTGCCAGCAGCCGGACCGGGACTAGGGCCGAGCAGTACTTC	CASSRTGTRAEQYF
TRBD2	TRBJ2-7	TRBV2	NA	TGTGCCAGCAGTGAAGTTATGGGACTAGCGTCGAGCTCCTACGAGCAGTACTTC	CASSEVMGLASSSYEQYF
TRBD2	TRBJ2-1	TRBV6-5	NA	TGTGCCAGCAGGGAACTAGCGGGAAATAAGCAGTTCTTC	CASRELAGNKQFF
NA	TRBJ2-5	TRBV6-5	NA	TGTGCCAGCAGTTGGACTCGAAAAGGGGAGACCCAGTACTTC	CASSWTRKGETQYF
TRBD1	TRBJ1-5	TRBV28	NA	TGTGCCAGCACGACAGGGGGCCAGCAGCCCCAGCATTTT	CASTTGGQQPQHF
NA	TRBJ2-1	TRBV19	NA	TGTGCCAGTAGTACCCGGGACACTGATATTGATGAGCAGTTCTTC	CASSTRDTDIDEQFF
NA	TRBJ2-5	TRBV18	NA	TGTGCCAGCTCACCATTTATTATGTCCGGGGAAGAAGAGACCCAGTACTTC	CASSPFIMSGEEETQYF
NA	TRBJ2-7	TRBV9	NA	TGTGCCAGCAGCGCCCCCAGGCTCGAGCAGTACTTC	CASSAPRLEQYF
NA	TRBJ1-1	TRBV5-4	NA	TGTGCCAGCAGCTTGATCTCAGACACTGAAGCTTTCTTT	CASSLISDTEAFF
NA	TRBJ2-1	TRBV23-1	NA	TGCGCCAGCAGTCTAGACAGCTCCTACAATGAGCAGTTCTTC	CASSLDSSYNEQFF
TRBD1	TRBJ1-1	TRBV6-1	few	TGCGCTAATCGGGACAGCCCAATGAACACTGAAGCTTTCTTT	CANRDSPMNTEAFF
TRBD2	TRBJ2-3	TRBV15	few	TGTGCCACCAGCCGCCCCAGGACTAGCGGGGGGCGCACAGATACGCAGTATTTT	CATSRPRTSGGRTDTQYF
NA	TRBJ1-6	TRBV25-1	NA	TGTGCCAGCAGTGAACGGAGGGGAAATTCACCCCTCCACTTT	CASSERRGNSPLHF
NA	TRBJ1-2	TRBV7-2	NA	TGTGCCAGCAGCCTAACACACAGGACGGAGGGCTACACCTTC	CASSLTHRTEGYTF
NA	TRBJ2-5	TRBV28	NA	TGTGCCAGTTCCTCCACAGAAGAGACCCAGTACTTC	CASSSTEETQYF
TRBD1	TRBJ1-2	TRBV13	NA	TGTGCCAGCAGTTACAGGACAGGGGAGGGGTATGGCTACACCTTC	CASSYRTGEGYGYTF
TRBD1	TRBJ2-5	TRBV7-9	NA	TGTGCCAGCAGCCGATCCGGGACAGGAGAGACCCAGTACTTC	CASSRSGTGETQYF
NA	TRBJ2-1	TRBV12-5	few	TGTGCTAGTGGAACAGACCCTTACAATGAGCAGTTCTTC	CASGTDPYNEQFF
TRBD1	TRBJ2-7	TRBV19	NA	TGTGCCAGGAAAATCCCTACAGGGGGCAGCGGAACCTACGAGCAGTACTTC	CARKIPTGGSGTYEQYF
NA	TRBJ2-7	TRBV5-1	NA	TGCGCCAGCAGGAAAGCGGGGACAAGAAACGACGAGCAGTACTTC	CASRKAGTRNDEQYF
NA	TRBJ1-4	TRBV28	NA	TGTGCCAGCACCTTGGGAGGGGCAACTAATGAAAAACTGTTTTTT	CASTLGGATNEKLFF
TRBD1	TRBJ1-6	TRBV7-9	NA	TGTGCCAGCAGCAGCGGACAGGGTTATAATTCACCCCTCCACTTT	CASSSGQGYNSPLHF
TRBD1	TRBJ2-1	TRBV10-3	NA	TGTGCCATCAGTGACCAGGACAGGGGGAGCGGTGAGCAGTTCTTC	CAISDQDRGSGEQFF
TRBD1	TRBJ1-2	TRBV19	NA	TGTGCCAGTAGTCAACCGGGACAGTCGCTCTATGGCTACACCTTC	CASSQPGQSLYGYTF
TRBD1	TRBJ1-2	TRBV2	once	TGTGCCAGCAGTTTACAGGGGGCGAGTGTTGATGGCTACACCTTC	CASSLQGASVDGYTF